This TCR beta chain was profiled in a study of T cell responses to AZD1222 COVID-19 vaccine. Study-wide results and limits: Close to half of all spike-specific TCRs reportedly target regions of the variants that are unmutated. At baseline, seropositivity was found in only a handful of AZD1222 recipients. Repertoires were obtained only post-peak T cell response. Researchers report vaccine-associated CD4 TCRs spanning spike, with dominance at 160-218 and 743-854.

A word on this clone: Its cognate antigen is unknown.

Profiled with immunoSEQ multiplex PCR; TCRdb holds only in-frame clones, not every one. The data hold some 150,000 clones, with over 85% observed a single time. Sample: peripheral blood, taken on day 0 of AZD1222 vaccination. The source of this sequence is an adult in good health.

The CDR3 here is CASSSQGQGMNTEAFF. The CDR3 DNA reads as TGTGCCAGCAGCTCTCAGGGACAGGGGATGAACACTGAAGCTTTCTTT. The V call is TRBV7-9, the J call TRBJ1-1, with 10 bases that match TRBD1. Germline V gives CDR1 SEHNR, CDR2 FQNEAQ (reference sequence). Trimming took 4 bases from V and 0 from J; bases not matched to a gene: 5. The CDR3 runs 16 residues. Full variable domain (rest looked up from reference TRBV7-9 and TRBJ1-1): DTGVSQNPRHKITKRGQNVTFRCDPISEHNRLYWYRQTLGQGPEFLTYFQNEAQLEKSRLLSDRFSAERPKGSFSTLEIQRTEQGDSAMYLCASSSQGQGMNTEAFFGQGTRLTVV.